This is a list of T cell receptor beta chains from one sample in a study of identical twins. In TCRdb, the 5' RACE reads were re-called with MiXCR into one record per CDR3 protein. The profile covers some 690,000 distinct CDR3 sequences, with 21% appearing a single time and roughly 4% taken by the ten largest. Separately, the same data were catalogued under a study of T cells expressing NK-cell markers.

The sequenced sample was PBMCs. The receptor set was obtained from a woman aged 18-29 years in good health. Each CDR3 is given with its conserved first and last residue.

>TRBV4-3|TRBJ2-3
CASSQVGVVGTDTQYF
>TRBV7-3|TRBJ2-7
CASSKTGPYEQYF
>TRBV7-2|TRBJ2-2
CASSLRASGGMNTGELFF
>TRBV5-1|TRBJ2-5
CASSLPGGGQETQYF
>TRBV11-3|TRBJ2-7
CASSLAPRGNTYEQYF
>TRBV11-2|TRBJ2-7
CASSFTGTTAYEQYF
>TRBV7-2|TRBJ2-1
CASSPEGTPSYNEQFF
>TRBV6-1|TRBJ2-1
CASSAVVAGVTYNEQFF
>TRBV30|TRBJ2-7
CAWAGQDSYEQYF
>TRBV20-1|TRBJ2-1
CSAQVDSAGNYNEQFF
>TRBV6-2/TRBV6-3|TRBJ2-1
CASSYGGRIHNEQFF
>TRBV5-1|TRBJ2-2
CASSYTDFANTGELFF
>TRBV6-1|TRBJ2-2
CASGETSGNTGELFF
>TRBV20-1|TRBJ2-5
CSAVLGELTRGQYF
>TRBV6-2/TRBV6-3|TRBJ2-3
CASSRRAGFADTQYF
>TRBV5-5|TRBJ2-1
CASSHDLREQFF
>TRBV20-1|TRBJ2-7
CSATLVGYEQYF
>TRBV4-2|TRBJ1-4
CASSQDRQGAREKLFF
>TRBV7-9|TRBJ2-1
CASSLVARDEQFF
>TRBV20-1|TRBJ2-5
CSTGVGLPRETQYF
>TRBV29-1|TRBJ1-2
CSVDGGIRDYGYTF
>TRBV29-1|TRBJ2-1
CSVEVGTGGKGNEQFF
>TRBV2|TRBJ2-7
CASGVAGGYEQYF
>TRBV5-6|TRBJ1-2
CASTDRKGFYGYTF
>TRBV6-2/TRBV6-3|TRBJ2-1
CASSWGTSSVDEQFF
>TRBV7-2|TRBJ1-6
CASSPDSAPLHF
>TRBV29-1|TRBJ1-1
CSVVRGAGTEAFF
>TRBV7-2|TRBJ2-3
CASSLFGPGRQYF
>TRBV5-6|TRBJ1-5
CASSSLSTRDTNQPQHF
>TRBV12-3/TRBV12-4|TRBJ2-3
CASSFFRGTDTQYF
>TRBV12-3/TRBV12-4|TRBJ1-4
CASGPPGQGAREKLFF
>TRBV29-1|TRBJ1-1
CSVVGRGHTEAFF
>TRBV7-2|TRBJ2-7
CASSFRKGGMKLSEQYF
>TRBV3-1|TRBJ2-6
CASSRDSRFSGANVLTF
>TRBV12-3/TRBV12-4|TRBJ2-3
CASNPTGSTDTQYF
>TRBV10-2|TRBJ1-1
CASSWGRDTEAFF
>TRBV15|TRBJ1-1
CATSRGSSGGTEAFF
>TRBV12-3/TRBV12-4|TRBJ2-7
CASSSRTGSYEQYF
>TRBV5-5|TRBJ2-1
CASSIRLAGADEQFF
>TRBV20-1|TRBJ2-1
CSARVATGYNEQFF
>TRBV20-1|TRBJ1-6
CSARGGVNNSPLHF
>TRBV18|TRBJ2-5
CASSPTTIQETQYF
>TRBV2|TRBJ1-2
CASSEARSLRYTF
>TRBV7-2|TRBJ2-6
CASSSQGGANVLTF
>TRBV29-1|TRBJ1-2
CSVISDGEGGYTF
>TRBV10-3|TRBJ2-1
CAISDPSGASYNEQFF
>TRBV20-1|TRBJ1-1
CSASRVNTEAFF